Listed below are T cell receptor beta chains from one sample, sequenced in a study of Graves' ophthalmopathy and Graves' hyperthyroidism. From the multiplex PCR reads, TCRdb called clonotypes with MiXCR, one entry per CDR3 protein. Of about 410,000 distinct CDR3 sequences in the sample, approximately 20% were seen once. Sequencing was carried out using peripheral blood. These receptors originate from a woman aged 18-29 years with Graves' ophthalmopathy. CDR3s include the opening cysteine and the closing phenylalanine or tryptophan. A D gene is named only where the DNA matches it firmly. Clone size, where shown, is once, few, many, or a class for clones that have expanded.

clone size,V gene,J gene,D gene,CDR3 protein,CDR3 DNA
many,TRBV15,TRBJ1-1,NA,CATSRQASPEAFF,TGTGCCACCAGCAGACAGGCTTCGCCTGAAGCTTTCTTT
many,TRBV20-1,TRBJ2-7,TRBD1,CSARDRDRYEQYF,TGCAGTGCTAGAGATCGGGACAGATACGAGCAGTACTTC
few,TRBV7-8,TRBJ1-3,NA,CASSSGPGNTIYF,TGTGCCAGCAGCTCCGGCCCTGGGAACACCATATATTTT
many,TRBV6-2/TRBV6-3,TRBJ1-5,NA,CASSYSSGVNQPQHF,TGTGCCAGCAGTTACTCCTCAGGGGTAAATCAGCCCCAGCATTTT
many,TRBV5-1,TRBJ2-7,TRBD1,CASSLAPDRGAYEQYF,TGCGCCAGCAGCTTGGCCCCGGACAGGGGGGCCTACGAGCAGTACTTC
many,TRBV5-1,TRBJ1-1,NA,CASSLATENTEAFF,TGCGCCAGCAGCTTGGCCACGGAGAACACTGAAGCTTTCTTT
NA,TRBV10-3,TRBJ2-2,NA,CALRGLTREMNTGELFF,TGTGCCCTAAGGGGTCTAACGAGGGAGATGAACACCGGGGAGCTGTTTTTT
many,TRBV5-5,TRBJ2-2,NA,CASSLEGFGELFF,TGTGCCAGCAGCCTGGAGGGGTTCGGGGAGCTGTTTTTT
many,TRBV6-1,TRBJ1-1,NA,CASSDATRGLNTEAFF,TGTGCCAGCAGTGATGCGACGAGGGGCTTGAACACTGAAGCTTTCTTT
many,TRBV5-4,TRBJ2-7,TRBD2,CASSGTSGSYEQYF,TGTGCCAGCAGCGGGACTAGCGGCTCCTACGAGCAGTACTTC
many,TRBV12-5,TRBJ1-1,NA,CASGFTLDPGGTEAFF,TGTGCTAGTGGTTTCACCTTGGACCCTGGGGGCACTGAAGCTTTCTTT
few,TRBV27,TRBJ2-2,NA,CASSLEGRGLRIEANTGELFF,TGTGCCAGCAGTTTAGAAGGGCGGGGACTTCGTATCGAGGCGAACACCGGGGAGCTGTTTTTT
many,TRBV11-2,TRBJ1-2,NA,CASQAGANYGYTF,TGTGCCAGTCAGGCAGGGGCCAACTATGGCTACACCTTC
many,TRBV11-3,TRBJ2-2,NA,CASGGPDTGELFF,TGTGCCAGTGGGGGGCCGGACACCGGGGAGCTGTTTTTT
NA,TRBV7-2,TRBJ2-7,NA,CASSLTQYF,TGTGCCAGCAGCCTAACTCAGTACTTC
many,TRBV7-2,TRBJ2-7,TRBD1,CASSSTGGYEQYF,TGTGCCAGCAGCTCGACAGGGGGCTACGAGCAGTACTTC
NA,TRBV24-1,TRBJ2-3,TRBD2,CATSPTTSVEQYF,TGTGCCACCAGCCCGACCACTAGCGTGGAGCAGTATTTT
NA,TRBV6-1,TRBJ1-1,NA,CASTVYQDIYTEAFF,TGTGCCAGCACCGTTTACCAGGACATATACACTGAAGCTTTCTTT
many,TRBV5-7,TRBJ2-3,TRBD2,CASSLAGLAGPDTQYF,TGTGCCAGCAGCTTGGCCGGACTAGCTGGCCCAGATACGCAGTATTTT
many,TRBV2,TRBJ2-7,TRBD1,CASSDIRDRRTYEQYF,TGTGCCAGCAGTGACATCCGGGACAGAAGAACCTACGAGCAGTACTTC
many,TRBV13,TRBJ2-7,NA,CASSLGGRVSYEQYF,TGTGCCAGCAGCTTGGGGGGACGGGTCTCCTACGAGCAGTACTTC
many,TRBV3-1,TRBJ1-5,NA,CASSRGQSNQPQHF,TGTGCCAGCAGCCGAGGACAGAGCAATCAGCCCCAGCATTTT
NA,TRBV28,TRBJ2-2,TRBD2,CASSSGPLWTSGKRGTGELFF,TGTGCCAGCAGTTCTGGTCCGCTATGGACTAGCGGGAAACGTGGCACCGGGGAGCTGTTTTTT
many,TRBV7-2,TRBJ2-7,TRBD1,CASSLAGWGQGESRHEQYF,TGTGCCAGCAGCTTAGCGGGGTGGGGACAGGGGGAATCTAGACACGAGCAGTACTTC
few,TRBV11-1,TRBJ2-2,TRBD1,CASSSHRGRNTGELFF,TGTGCCAGCAGCTCCCACAGGGGCAGGAACACCGGGGAGCTGTTTTTT
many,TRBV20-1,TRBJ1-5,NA,CSARGKGRTNQPQHF,TGCAGTGCTAGGGGGAAGGGGCGGACGAATCAGCCCCAGCATTTT
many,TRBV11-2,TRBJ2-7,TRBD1,CASSLTGVVTQYF,TGTGCCAGCAGCTTGACAGGGGTAGTTACGCAGTACTTC
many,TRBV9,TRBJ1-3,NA,CASSVAATEDSGNTIYF,TGTGCCAGCAGCGTAGCCGCAACTGAAGACTCTGGAAACACCATATATTTT
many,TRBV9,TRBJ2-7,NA,CASSVGLDLYEQYF,TGTGCCAGCAGCGTAGGTCTCGACCTCTACGAGCAGTACTTC
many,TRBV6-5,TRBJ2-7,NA,CASRLGQGGEQYF,TGTGCCAGCAGGCTGGGGCAGGGCGGCGAGCAGTACTTC
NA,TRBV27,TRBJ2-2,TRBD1,CASSLVIGDSRGGELFF,TGTGCCAGCAGTTTAGTCATAGGGGACAGTCGGGGCGGGGAGCTGTTTTTT
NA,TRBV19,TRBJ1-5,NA,CASSIWTGNQPQHF,TGTGCCAGTAGTATCTGGACAGGCAATCAGCCCCAGCATTTT
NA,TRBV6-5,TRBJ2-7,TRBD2,CASSYQREGTYEQYF,TGTGCCAGCAGTTACCAACGGGAGGGAACCTACGAGCAGTACTTC
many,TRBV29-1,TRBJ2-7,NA,CSVRSPGGGVNYEQYF,TGCAGCGTAAGATCCCCCGGAGGGGGGGTAAACTACGAGCAGTACTTC